This T cell receptor beta chain originates from a study of T cell repertoires in cytomegalovirus infection. The V and J ends lost 6 bases and 8 bases, in that order; junction bases with no gene match: 10. The length of the CDR3 is 14 residues. Germline V gene sequence: CDR1 LNHDA, CDR2 SQIVND (reference sequence). TCRdb re-called the reads with MiXCR, one entry per CDR3 protein. Altogether 350,000 to 550,000 distinct CDR3 sequences are present, roughly 30% being singletons, with the ten largest covering about 13%. The V and J genes are TRBV19 and TRBJ2-1, with 7 nucleotides matching TRBD2. This TCR was recovered from a human donor in good health (CMV status not recorded). Some clones in this sample may be carry-over from other donors' samples. The specimen sequenced was PBMCs. The CDR3 reads CASRERGSEDEQFF. The CDR3 nucleotides are TGTGCCAGTAGGGAGCGGGGTAGTGAGGATGAGCAGTTCTTC. The full variable domain, its missing parts supplied by reference TRBV19 and TRBJ2-1, is DGGITQSPKYLFRKEGQNVTLSCEQNLNHDAMYWYRQDPGQGLRLIYYSQIVNDFQKGDIAEGYSVSREKKESFPLTVTSAQKNPTAFYLCASRERGSEDEQFFGPGTRLTVL.